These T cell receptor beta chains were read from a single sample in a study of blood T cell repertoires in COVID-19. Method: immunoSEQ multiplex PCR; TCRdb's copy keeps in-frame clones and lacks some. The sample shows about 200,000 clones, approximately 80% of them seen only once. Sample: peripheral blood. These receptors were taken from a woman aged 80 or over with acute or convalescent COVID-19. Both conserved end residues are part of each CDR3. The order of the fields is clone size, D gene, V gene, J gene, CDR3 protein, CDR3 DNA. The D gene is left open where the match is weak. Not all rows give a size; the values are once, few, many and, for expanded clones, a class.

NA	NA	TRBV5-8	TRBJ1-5	CASSLARGYSNQPQHF	TGTGCCAGCAGCTTGGCTAGGGGATACAGCAATCAGCCCCAGCATTTT
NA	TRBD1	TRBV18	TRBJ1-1	CASSQGAGDTEAFF	TGTGCCAGCTCACAGGGGGCCGGTGACACTGAAGCTTTCTTT
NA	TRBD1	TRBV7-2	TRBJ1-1	CASNLRKRTGTNTEAFF	TGTGCCAGCAACTTAAGAAAACGGACAGGGACGAACACTGAAGCTTTCTTT
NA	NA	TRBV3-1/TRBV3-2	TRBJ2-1	CASSYLNEQFF	TGTGCCAGCAGCTATTTGAATGAGCAGTTCTTC
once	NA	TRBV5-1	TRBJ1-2	CASSPPGDFYGYTF	TGCGCCAGCAGCCCCCCGGGAGATTTCTATGGCTACACCTTC
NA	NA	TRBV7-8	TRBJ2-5	CASSLSPGSATQYF	TGTGCCAGCAGCTTAAGTCCGGGGTCCGCGACCCAGTACTTC
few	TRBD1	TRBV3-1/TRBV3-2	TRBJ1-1	CASSQERDRNTEAFF	TGTGCCAGCAGCCAAGAGAGGGACAGGAACACTGAAGCTTTCTTT
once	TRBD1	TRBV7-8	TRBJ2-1	CASSFPETGGRFWQFF	TGTGCCAGCAGCTTTCCCGAGACAGGGGGAAGGTTTTGGCAGTTCTTC
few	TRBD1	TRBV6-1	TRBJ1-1	CASSEGRDRAEAFF	TGTGCCAGCAGTGAAGGCCGGGACAGGGCTGAAGCTTTCTTT
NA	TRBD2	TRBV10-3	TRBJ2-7	CATGGDVYEQYF	TGTGCCACGGGAGGGGACGTTTACGAGCAGTACTTC
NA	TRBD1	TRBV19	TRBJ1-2	CASRTDRVGGYTF	TGTGCCAGTAGAACAGACAGGGTGGGTGGCTACACCTTC
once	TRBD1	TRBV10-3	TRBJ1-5	CATSQGGHQPQHF	TGTGCCACCAGCCAGGGGGGCCATCAGCCCCAGCATTTT
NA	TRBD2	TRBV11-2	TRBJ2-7	CASSLRLAGTYEQYF	TGTGCCAGCAGCTTAAGGCTAGCGGGAACCTACGAGCAGTACTTC
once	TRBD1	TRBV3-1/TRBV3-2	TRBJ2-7	CASSQEDRASEQYF	TGTGCCAGCAGCCAAGAGGACAGGGCGTCCGAGCAGTACTTC
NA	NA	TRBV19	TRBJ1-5	CASSASGHLLYSNQPQHF	TGTGCCAGTAGCGCGTCGGGACACTTATTGTATAGCAATCAGCCCCAGCATTTT
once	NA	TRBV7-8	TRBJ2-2	CASSLVSAGGTGELFF	TGTGCCAGCAGCTTAGTTTCTGCGGGCGGGACGGGGGAGCTGTTTTTT
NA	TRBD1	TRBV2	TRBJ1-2	CASRGTGGVSPARGYTF	TGTGCCAGCAGGGGGACAGGGGGCGTAAGCCCCGCTAGAGGCTACACCTTC
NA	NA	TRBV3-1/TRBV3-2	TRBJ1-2	CASSVGHLLSYGYTF	TGTGCCAGCAGCGTGGGACACCTACTTAGCTATGGCTACACCTTC
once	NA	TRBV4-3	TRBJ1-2	CASSQDEGGIGGYGYTF	TGCGCCAGCAGCCAAGATGAAGGGGGAATCGGTGGCTATGGCTACACCTTC
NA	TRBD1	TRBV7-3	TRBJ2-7	CASSVGPTGEYEQYF	TGTGCCAGCAGCGTTGGTCCCACAGGGGAGTACGAGCAGTACTTC
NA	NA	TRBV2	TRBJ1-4	CASSKDRPATNEKLFF	TGTGCCAGCAGTAAAGACAGGCCCGCAACTAATGAAAAACTGTTTTTT
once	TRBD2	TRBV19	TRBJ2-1	CASSIRLAGTLYNEQFF	TGTGCCAGTAGTATTCGGCTAGCGGGTACTCTCTACAATGAGCAGTTCTTC
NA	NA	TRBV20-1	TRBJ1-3	CSASPTENTIYF	TGCAGTGCTAGTCCCACGGAGAACACCATATATTTT
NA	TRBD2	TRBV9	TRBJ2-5	CASSPREGRWETQYF	TGTGCCAGCAGCCCTCGGGAGGGGAGGTGGGAGACCCAGTACTTC
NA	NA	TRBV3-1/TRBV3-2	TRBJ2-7	CASSQGPDEQYF	TGTGCCAGCAGCCAAGGGCCCGACGAGCAGTACTTC
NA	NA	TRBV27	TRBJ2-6	CASSLQDSGANVLTF	TGTGCCAGCAGTTTACAGGACTCTGGGGCCAACGTCCTGACTTTC
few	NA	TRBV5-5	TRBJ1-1	CASSLITRGSEAFF	TGTGCCAGCAGCCTAATAACCCGGGGATCTGAAGCTTTCTTT
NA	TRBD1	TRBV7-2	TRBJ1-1	CASSLDRGGGTTEAFF	TGTGCCAGCAGCCTTGACAGGGGGGGAGGGACCACTGAAGCTTTCTTT
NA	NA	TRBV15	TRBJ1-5	CATSRSRRVDSNQPQHF	TGTGCCACCAGCAGATCTCGGAGGGTAGATAGCAATCAGCCCCAGCATTTT
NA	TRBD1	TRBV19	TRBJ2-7	CASRTGTGADEQYF	TGTGCCAGTAGGACCGGGACAGGGGCTGACGAGCAGTACTTC
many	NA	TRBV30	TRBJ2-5	CAWGGHQGETQYF	TGTGCCTGGGGGGGACACCAGGGAGAGACCCAGTACTTC
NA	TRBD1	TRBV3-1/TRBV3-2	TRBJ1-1	CASSQAQTGGTEAFF	TGTGCCAGCAGCCAAGCGCAGACAGGGGGAACTGAAGCTTTCTTT
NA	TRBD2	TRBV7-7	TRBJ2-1	CASSLGPTSGDEQFF	TGTGCTAGCAGCTTGGGGCCTACTAGCGGGGACGAGCAGTTCTTC
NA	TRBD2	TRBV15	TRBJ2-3	CATSPRGVFSSTDTQYF	TGTGCCACCAGCCCGCGGGGGGTGTTTTCTAGCACAGATACGCAGTATTTT
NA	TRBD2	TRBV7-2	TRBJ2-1	CASSYASGGAGGNEQFF	TGTGCCAGCAGCTATGCTAGCGGGGGGGCCGGCGGCAATGAGCAGTTCTTC
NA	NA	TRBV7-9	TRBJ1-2	CASSLDQGGGYTF	TGTGCCAGCAGCTTAGACCAGGGTGGAGGCTACACCTTC
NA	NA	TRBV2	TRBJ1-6	CASSEAAARGGSPLHF	TGTGCCAGCAGTGAAGCGGCAGCCAGGGGCGGATCACCCCTCCACTTT
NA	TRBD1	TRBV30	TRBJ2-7	CAWNDRVGPYEQYF	TGTGCCTGGAACGACAGGGTAGGACCCTACGAGCAGTACTTC
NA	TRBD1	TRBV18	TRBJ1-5	CASSPELTGGGRNQPQHF	TGTGCCAGCTCACCCGAGCTAACAGGGGGAGGCCGCAATCAGCCCCAGCATTTT
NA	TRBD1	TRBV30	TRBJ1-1	CAWSPSWTGGGGTEAFF	TGTGCCTGGAGTCCATCCTGGACAGGGGGCGGGGGCACTGAAGCTTTCTTT
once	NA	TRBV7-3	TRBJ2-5	CASSLNSQLQETQYF	TGTGCCAGCAGCTTAAACAGTCAACTCCAAGAGACCCAGTACTTC
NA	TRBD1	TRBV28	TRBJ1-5	CASRTGIGQPQHF	TGTGCCAGCAGGACAGGGATCGGGCAGCCCCAGCATTTT
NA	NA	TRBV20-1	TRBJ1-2	CSASSRQVYGYTF	TGCAGTGCTAGTTCGAGACAGGTCTATGGCTACACCTTC
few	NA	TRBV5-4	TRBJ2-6	CASSTQTGDHYVLTF	TGTGCCAGCAGCACCCAAACAGGAGATCATTACGTCCTGACTTTC
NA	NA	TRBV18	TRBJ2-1	CASSPPAGGNEQFF	TGTGCCAGCTCACCACCGGCGGGCGGGAATGAGCAGTTCTTC
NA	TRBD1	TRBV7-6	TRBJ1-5	CASSLGGTGTQPQHF	TGTGCCAGCAGCTTAGGCGGGACAGGGACTCAGCCCCAGCATTTT
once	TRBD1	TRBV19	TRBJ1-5	CASSMSTGGNQPQHF	TGTGCCAGTAGTATGTCAACAGGGGGCAATCAGCCCCAGCATTTT
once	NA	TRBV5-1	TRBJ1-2	CASSLGVGAGGGYTF	TGCGCCAGCAGCTTGGGGGTGGGGGCCGGAGGCGGCTACACCTTC
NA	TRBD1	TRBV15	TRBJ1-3	CATSRDPGQAASGNTIYF	TGTGCCACCAGCAGAGATCCCGGACAGGCAGCCTCTGGAAACACCATATATTTT
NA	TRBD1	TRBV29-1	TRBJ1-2	CSVEEMTGKGGYTF	TGCAGCGTTGAAGAGATGACAGGGAAAGGGGGCTACACCTTC
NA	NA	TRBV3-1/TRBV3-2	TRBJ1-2	CASSQNQRETGYTF	TGTGCCAGCAGCCAAAATCAGAGGGAGACTGGCTACACCTTC
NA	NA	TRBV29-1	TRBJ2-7	CSVGSGYEQYF	TGCAGCGTCGGGTCAGGGTACGAGCAGTACTTC
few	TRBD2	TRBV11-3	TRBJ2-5	CASSLEGTSVVRLETQYF	TGTGCCAGCAGCTTAGAAGGGACTAGCGTGGTTCGGTTAGAGACCCAGTACTTC